Shown below are 16 T cell receptor beta chains from a single sample sequenced in a study of blood T cell repertoires in COVID-19. TCRdb's copy holds only in-frame clones and misses some; the assay was immunoSEQ multiplex PCR. Of about 220,000 clones in the sample, roughly 82% were seen once. The sequencing input was peripheral blood. Receptor source: a man between 50 and 59 years old with active or convalescent COVID-19.

The V and J genes are TRBV29-1 and TRBJ1-2, with D perhaps TRBD1 (5 bases). Trimming pared 1 base from V and 4 bases from J, leaving 13 bases between. The CDR3 totals 14 residues. Germline loops: CDR1 SQVTM, CDR2 ANQGSEA. The CDR3 here is CSVEGGRGLYGYTF. The DNA of the CDR3 is TGCAGCGTTGAAGGGGGGAGGGGCCTCTATGGCTACACCTTC.

This clone has just a few counts. This rearrangement joins TRBV28 to TRBJ2-3; TRBD2 aligns across 14 bases. The CDR3 runs to 18 residues. Germline loops: CDR1 MDHEN, CDR2 SYDVKM. Unmatched junction bases numbered 8, after V lost 4 bases and J lost 2 bases. For the CDR3, the DNA is TGTGCCAGCAGTTCGGGACTAGCGGGAGTACTGAACACAGATACGCAGTATTTT. The encoded protein is CASSSGLAGVLNTDTQYF.

The chain joins TRBV10-3 to TRBJ2-1; TRBD2 aligns across 12 bases. The ends lost 5 bases at V and 7 bases at J; junction bases unmatched: 9. Germline CDR1 reads ENHRY; CDR2 reads SYGVKD. The CDR3 covers 16 residues. The CDR3 loop reads CAISPQLAGGGNEQFF. The CDR3 DNA is TGTGCCATCAGTCCCCAACTAGCGGGGGGCGGTAATGAGCAGTTCTTC.

V usage is TRBV5-1 and J usage is TRBJ2-5, with 7 bases identical to TRBD1. The junction had 7 bases not matched to a gene; V was cut back by 3 bases and J by 2 bases. Germline V gene sequence: CDR1 SGHRS, CDR2 YFSETQ. The CDR3 has 15 residues. CDR3: CASSYGTVIQETQYF. CDR3 DNA sequence: TGCGCCAGCAGCTATGGGACAGTTATACAAGAGACCCAGTACTTC.

This sequence joins TRBV28 and TRBJ2-1, with TRBD2 matching 14 bases. CDR1 and CDR2 from the germline V gene are MDHEN and SYDVKM. This CDR3 contains 12 residues. J lost 14 bases, V lost 10 bases, and 7 bases had no gene match. CDR3 coding DNA: TGTGCCACCGGGACTAGCGGGAGTAAAGAGTTCTTC. As protein: CATGTSGSKEFF.

J is TRBJ2-7 and V is TRBV18; D uncertain. This CDR3 is built from 14 residues. V dropped 1 base and J dropped 0 bases, with 7 bases sitting between them. Germline CDR1 is KGHSH and CDR2 is LQKENI. The CDR3 reads CASSPRASSYEQYF. In DNA, the CDR3 is TGTGCCAGCTCACCACGGGCGAGCTCCTACGAGCAGTACTTC. The full variable domain, rest sourced from reference TRBV18 and TRBJ2-7, is NAGVMQNPRHLVRRRGQEARLRCSPMKGHSHVYWYRQLPEEGLKFMVYLQKENIIDESGMPKERFSAEFPKEGPSILRIQQVVRGDSAAYFCASSPRASSYEQYFGPGTRLTVT.

J is TRBJ2-7 and V is TRBV18, with 9 bases lining up with TRBD1. The germline CDR1 and CDR2 sequences are KGHSH and LQKENI. CDR3 size: 14 residues. The trim removed 3 bases at V and 4 bases at J, leaving 4 bases unmatched. The CDR3 nucleotides are TGTGCCAGCTCACCGCGGGACAGGGAATACGAGCAGTACTTC. Encoded protein: CASSPRDREYEQYF.

V usage is TRBV25-1 and J usage is TRBJ1-1; D gene ambiguous. This CDR3 comprises 12 residues. The V end was cut by 4 bases, the J end by 4 bases, with 7 bases between. The germline V gene has CDR1 MGHDK and CDR2 SYGVNS. The CDR3 sequence: CASSGPGTEAFF. The CDR3 coding sequence is TGTGCCAGCAGTGGTCCCGGCACTGAAGCTTTCTTT.

The chain carries TRBV4-1 and TRBJ2-3; 7 nucleotides align to TRBD1. The CDR3 spans 16 residues. J was trimmed by 0 bases and V by 4 bases; bases with no gene match: 7. The germline V gene encodes CDR1 MGHRA and CDR2 YSYEKL. DNA for the CDR3: TGCGCCAGCAGCCCGGGCGACAGGGATAGCACAGATACGCAGTATTTT. This gives the protein CASSPGDRDSTDTQYF.

The V call is TRBV6-5, the J call TRBJ1-6, with D tentatively TRBD1 (5 bases). The CDR3 runs 15 residues. CDR1 MNHEY and CDR2 SVGAGI come from the germline V gene. Trimming shortened V by 0 bases and J by 8 bases, and 11 bases separated the two germline ends. This CDR3 reads CASSYSKGTYSPLHF. The DNA of the CDR3 is TGTGCCAGCAGTTACTCCAAGGGGACTTATTCACCCCTCCACTTT.

The chain joins TRBV7-9 to TRBJ2-1, with a weak D call TRBD1 (6 bases). This CDR3 is built from 13 residues. With 4 bases removed from V and 4 bases from J, the gap between germline ends came to 8 bases. Germline values: CDR1 SEHNR, CDR2 FQNEAQ (reference sequence). The CDR3: CASSWTEYNEQFF. The DNA of the CDR3 is TGTGCCAGCAGCTGGACAGAGTACAATGAGCAGTTCTTC.

The chain couples TRBV7-6 to TRBJ2-1, with TRBD2 as a possible D gene (5 bases). CDR1 is SGHVS and CDR2 is FNYEAQ in the germline V gene. V lost 2 bases and J 8 bases, leaving 19 bases between the germline ends. This CDR3 has 16 residues. CDR3 nucleotide sequence: TGTGCCAGCAGCTTATTGACCGAGGGTGCTGTATATGAGCAGTTCTTC. Residues: CASSLLTEGAVYEQFF.

The chain recombines TRBV7-9 with TRBJ1-3, with D maybe TRBD1 (5 bases). Trimming took 5 bases from V and 0 from J, leaving 11 bases between them. Germline V lookup: CDR1 SEHNR, CDR2 FQNEAQ (reference sequence). This CDR3 has 15 amino acids. DNA of the CDR3: TGTGCCAGCAGCCCTACAGGCTCCTCTGGAAACACCATATATTTT. Protein: CASSPTGSSGNTIYF.

The V gene is TRBV28, the J gene TRBJ1-2, with TRBD1 identical over 7 bases. The ends lost 5 bases at V and 4 bases at J; junction bases unmatched: 7. Looked up from germline, CDR1 is MDHEN and CDR2 is SYDVKM. The CDR3 length is 14 residues. The CDR3 region has the DNA TGTGCCAGCAGTCCGCCACAGGGGACCTATGGCTACACCTTC. It translates to CASSPPQGTYGYTF.

The chain couples TRBV3-1 (or the pseudogene TRBV3-2) to TRBJ2-1; D gene ambiguous. Trimming removed 0 bases from V and 10 bases from J, with 7 bases in between. The germline V gene encodes CDR1 LGHDT and CDR2 YNNKEL (reference sequence). This CDR3 spans 12 amino acids. CDR3: CASSQDRREQFF. As DNA, the CDR3 is TGTGCCAGCAGCCAAGATCGCCGGGAGCAGTTCTTC.

This clone has only a few counts. The genes are TRBV19 and TRBJ1-1; D is ambiguous. Per germline, CDR1 LNHDA and CDR2 SQIVND (reference sequence). Trimming stripped 3 bases from V and 8 bases from J, with 7 bases between. The CDR3 consists of 11 residues. The CDR3 coding sequence is TGTGCCAGTAGTATGTGGAGGGAAGCTTTCTTT. Translated, it gives CASSMWREAFF.